The 19 T cell receptor beta chains given below trace back to one sample, sequenced in a study of blood T cell repertoires in COVID-19. Generated by immunoSEQ multiplex PCR, the TCRdb table keeps only in-frame clones and is missing some. Counted here are about 99,000 clones, 89% occurring once; the ten biggest clones make up about 3.5%. Sequencing input: peripheral blood. The receptors originated from a woman aged 60-75 years with acute or convalescent COVID-19.

The genes are TRBV19 and TRBJ1-1, with TRBD1 matching 9 bases. V gave up 5 bases and J gave up 4 bases; unmatched junction bases: 5. CDR3 length: 14 residues. CDR1 and CDR2 (germline): LNHDA, SQIVND (reference sequence). CDR3 sequence: CASSYRGLRTEAFF. The DNA of the CDR3 is TGTGCCAGTAGTTACAGGGGGCTCCGCACTGAAGCTTTCTTT.

The chain employs TRBV6-4 and TRBJ2-1; perhaps TRBD1 as D (6 bases). CDR3 length: 15 amino acids. V dropped 6 bases and J dropped 4 bases, with 16 bases sitting between them. The germline gives CDR1 MRHNA, CDR2 SNTAGT. CDR3 DNA: TGTGCCAGCAGCTTAGACAGGACACGATACAATGAGCAGTTCTTC. Encoded protein: CASSLDRTRYNEQFF.

The chain combines TRBV28 with TRBJ2-1, with D possibly TRBD1 on 5 matching bases. In germline, CDR1 is MDHEN, CDR2 SYDVKM. The CDR3 has 14 amino acids. CDR3 region: CATPVGAEYNEQFF. The CDR3 DNA reads TGTGCGACCCCGGTAGGGGCCGAATACAATGAGCAGTTCTTC.

The gene calls are TRBV2 and TRBJ1-5; D is unclear. The CDR3 length is 14 residues. Germline CDR1 SNHLY, CDR2 FYNNEI. V was shortened by 6 bases and J by 3 bases, with 12 bases between the two germline ends. As DNA, the CDR3 is TGTGCCAGCAGAGCGGACGTCCTCAATCAGCCCCAGCATTTT. Protein sequence: CASRADVLNQPQHF.

The chain is built from TRBV29-1 and TRBJ2-1; 7 nucleotides match TRBD2. The CDR3 is made up of 14 amino acids. Germline trimming cut 4 bases from V and 3 bases from J; bases unmatched to any gene: 6. Germline CDR1 and CDR2: SQVTM and ANQGSEA. This CDR3 is CSVGLAALYNEQFF. The CDR3 region has the DNA TGCAGCGTTGGTCTAGCGGCCCTCTACAATGAGCAGTTCTTC.

J is TRBJ1-4 and V is TRBV4-2, with 7 bases aligning to TRBD1. Germline values: CDR1 LGHNA, CDR2 YNFKEQ. The CDR3 spans 17 residues. V lost 0 bases and J lost 7; bases outside the gene matches: 11. The CDR3 sequence: CASSQEGTSGGSEKLFF. DNA for the CDR3: TGTGCCAGCAGCCAAGAAGGGACTTCAGGGGGTAGTGAAAAACTGTTTTTT.

This rearrangement joins TRBV7-6 to TRBJ2-1, with 9 bases identical to TRBD2. The CDR3 contains 15 residues. The V gene end was trimmed by 2 bases and the J gene end by 7 bases; junction bases not matched to a gene: 6. CDR1 is SGHVS and CDR2 is FNYEAQ in the germline V gene. CDR3 protein: CASSLTSGPGNEQFF. The CDR3 DNA reads TGTGCCAGCAGCTTAACTAGCGGGCCCGGTAATGAGCAGTTCTTC.

The chain combines TRBV30 with TRBJ1-6; 7 nucleotides agree with TRBD1. V shed 7 bases, J shed 5 bases, and the junction held 8 bases outside the gene matches. Per the germline V gene, CDR1 is GTSNPN and CDR2 is SVGIG (reference sequence). CDR3 length: 14 residues. The CDR3 sequence is CASAGGTNNSPLHF. In DNA form, the CDR3 reads TGTGCCTCCGCAGGGGGAACCAATAATTCACCCCTCCACTTT.

The rearrangement links TRBV3-1 (or the pseudogene TRBV3-2) to TRBJ1-3; possibly TRBD1 for D (5 bases). In germline, CDR1 is LGHDT, CDR2 YNNKEL (reference sequence). V dropped 3 bases and J dropped 2 bases, with 14 bases sitting between them. This CDR3 is built from 16 residues. CDR3 amino acids: CASSHNQGNAGNTIYF. In nucleotides, the CDR3 is TGTGCCAGCAGCCACAATCAGGGAAACGCTGGAAACACCATATATTTT.

This rearrangement joins TRBV19 to TRBJ1-1; tentatively, D is TRBD1 (5 bases). Germline CDR1 LNHDA, CDR2 SQIVND (reference sequence). V was pared by 4 bases and J by 1 base, with 7 bases between. CDR3 size: 13 residues. CDR3 bases: TGTGCCAGTAGTACAGGGCGGAACACTGAAGCTTTCTTT. This gives the protein CASSTGRNTEAFF.

This chain connects TRBV4-1 to TRBJ2-1; D not certain. V was trimmed by 3 bases and J by 8 bases, leaving 8 bases between them. This CDR3 spans 12 amino acids. Germline V gene data show CDR1 as MGHRA and CDR2 as YSYEKL. CDR3 bases: TGCGCCAGCAGCCACCCCTTAGATGAGCAGTTCTTC. Translation gives CASSHPLDEQFF.

J is TRBJ2-7 and V is TRBV6-5; 9 nucleotides agree with TRBD1. Losses at the gene ends were 6 bases for V and 7 bases for J; bases not matched to a gene: 7. CDR3 length equals 13 residues. Germline CDR1 MNHEY, CDR2 SVGAGI. CDR3 amino acids: CASSRDREYEQYV. CDR3 sequence (DNA): TGTGCCAGCAGCCGGGACAGGGAATATGAGCAGTACGTC.

The rearrangement links TRBV6-5 to TRBJ1-1, with D hard to call. CDR1 is MNHEY and CDR2 is SVGAGI in the germline V gene. V was pared by 7 bases and J by 4 bases, with 13 bases between. The CDR3 consists of 13 residues. For the CDR3, the DNA is TGTGCCAGCACTGCGGGGTGGGGCACTGAAGCTTTCTTT. Translating it yields CASTAGWGTEAFF.

The chain employs TRBV3-1 (or the pseudogene TRBV3-2) and TRBJ2-5; 8 bases are shared with TRBD2. This CDR3 is built from 15 residues. Germline-derived CDR1 and CDR2 are LGHDT and YNNKEL (reference sequence). Unmatched junction bases numbered 8, after V lost 3 bases and J lost 5 bases. CDR3 protein: CASSHSGGRSETQYF. The CDR3 DNA sequence: TGTGCCAGCAGCCATTCGGGGGGGCGGTCGGAGACCCAGTACTTC.

The CDR3 loop reads CASRGDRVSTEAFF. The CDR3 DNA reads TGTGCCAGCAGGGGGGACAGGGTAAGCACTGAAGCTTTCTTT. The gene calls are TRBV7-9 and TRBJ1-1, with 9 bases matching TRBD1. The CDR3 runs 14 residues. V trimming: 6 bases; J trimming: 4 bases; junction bases outside the gene matches: 6. CDR1 and CDR2 from the germline V gene are SEHNR and FQNEAQ (reference sequence).

This clone has a handful of counts. The chain couples TRBV5-1 to TRBJ1-6; the D is unclear. Trimming shortened V by 5 bases and J by 0 bases, and 12 bases separated the two germline ends. This CDR3 is built from 16 residues. Germline-derived CDR1 and CDR2 are SGHRS and YFSETQ. CDR3 bases: TGCGCCAGCAGACTTTTACAGAGCTCCTATAATTCACCCCTCCACTTT. This gives the protein CASRLLQSSYNSPLHF.

The J gene is TRBJ2-3, the V gene TRBV6-5, with D perhaps TRBD2 (5 bases). CDR3 length equals 15 residues. In germline, CDR1 is MNHEY, CDR2 SVGAGI. V lost 4 bases to trimming and J lost 0 bases, with 11 bases between them. The CDR3 DNA reads as TGTGCCAGCAGTTTGGACTTCACTAGCACAGATACGCAGTATTTT. It is translated as CASSLDFTSTDTQYF.

The rearrangement uses TRBV19 and TRBJ2-1, with D possibly being TRBD2 (6 bases). This CDR3 is 14 amino acids long. V lost 7 bases and J lost 9, with 19 bases in between. CDR1 and CDR2 from the germline V gene are LNHDA and SQIVND (reference sequence). The CDR3 DNA reads TGTGCCAGTAAAACGGGAGATTACCGCGGTGAGCAGTTCTTC. Its protein is CASKTGDYRGEQFF. The full variable domain, completed using reference TRBV19 and TRBJ2-1, is DGGITQSPKYLFRKEGQNVTLSCEQNLNHDAMYWYRQDPGQGLRLIYYSQIVNDFQKGDIAEGYSVSREKKESFPLTVTSAQKNPTAFYLCASKTGDYRGEQFFGPGTRLTVL.

The chain employs TRBV5-1 and TRBJ2-1; weak D call: TRBD2 (6 bases). Germline lookup yields CDR1 SGHRS and CDR2 YFSETQ. V lost 3 bases and J 12 bases, leaving 13 bases between the germline ends. The CDR3 spans 12 residues. DNA of the CDR3: TGCGCCAGCAGCTCCCCGGGGGAGACGCAGTTCTTC. Amino acids: CASSSPGETQFF.